A single sample gave rise to the 9 T cell receptor beta chains below, sequenced in a study of blood T cell repertoires in COVID-19. Generated by immunoSEQ multiplex PCR, the TCRdb table keeps only in-frame clones and is missing some. The repertoire includes hundreds of thousands of clones, roughly 90% of them detected once, and approximately 2.8% sits in the top ten. What was sequenced was PBMCs or T cells enriched from blood (not recorded which). The origin of the receptors is a woman in her twenties or thirties with acute COVID-19.

This rearrangement joins TRBV7-2 to TRBJ2-2, with 8 bases matching TRBD1. The junction had 7 bases not matched to a gene; V was cut back by 5 bases and J by 5 bases. Germline CDR1 is SGHTA and CDR2 is FQGNSA. This CDR3 spans 15 amino acids. Here the CDR3 DNA reads TGTGCCAGCAGCCAAGTCCAGGGGGCGACCGGGGAGCTGTTTTTT. This gives the protein CASSQVQGATGELFF. The whole variable domain, filled in from reference TRBV7-2 and TRBJ2-2, reads GAGVSQSPSNKVTEKGKDVELRCDPISGHTALYWYRQSLGQGLEFLIYFQGNSAPDKSGLPSDRFSAERTGGSVSTLTIQRTQQEDSAVYLCASSQVQGATGELFFGEGSRLTVL.

The chain carries TRBV27 and TRBJ2-1, with D maybe TRBD1 (6 bases). V was clipped by 2 bases and J by 6 bases, with 20 bases between them. The CDR3 totals 17 residues. Germline V gene lookup returns CDR1 MNHEY and CDR2 SMNVEV (reference sequence). CDR3 loop: CASSLNQRQEIANEQFF. In nucleotides, the CDR3 is TGTGCCAGCAGTTTAAATCAGAGACAGGAGATTGCCAATGAGCAGTTCTTC.

The chain's CDR3 is CSVEVQVLAEAFF. For the CDR3, the DNA is TGCAGCGTTGAGGTTCAGGTATTAGCTGAAGCTTTCTTT. The chain is built from TRBV29-1 and TRBJ1-1, with unresolved D. Germline CDR1 reads SQVTM; CDR2 reads ANQGSEA. The V gene lost 3 bases and the J gene lost 6 bases, with 14 bases spanning the gap. CDR3 length equals 13 residues.

The chain employs TRBV19 and TRBJ1-1; 7 positions agree with TRBD1. Trimming cost V 5 bases and J 4 bases; bases outside gene matches: 7. From germline, CDR1 is LNHDA and CDR2 SQIVND (reference sequence). This CDR3 spans 14 amino acids. For the CDR3, the DNA is TGTGCCAGTAGTGACAACAGGGGTGGCACTGAAGCTTTCTTT. Residues: CASSDNRGGTEAFF. Combining the CDR3 with reference TRBV19 and TRBJ1-1 gives the whole variable domain DGGITQSPKYLFRKEGQNVTLSCEQNLNHDAMYWYRQDPGQGLRLIYYSQIVNDFQKGDIAEGYSVSREKKESFPLTVTSAQKNPTAFYLCASSDNRGGTEAFFGQGTRLTVV.

The V gene is TRBV28, the J gene TRBJ2-3, with TRBD2 matching over 11 bases. The germline V gene has CDR1 MDHEN and CDR2 SYDVKM. The V gene end was trimmed by 1 base and the J gene end by 0 bases; junction bases not matched to a gene: 12. The CDR3 spans 20 residues. CDR3 protein: CASSLFGGPRLAGSTDTQYF. The CDR3 DNA reads TGTGCCAGCAGTTTATTTGGGGGACCCCGACTAGCGGGGAGCACAGATACGCAGTATTTT.

The rearrangement joins TRBV10-2 to TRBJ1-2, with 9 bases lining up with TRBD1. This CDR3 is 14 amino acids long. Germline V gene sequence: CDR1 WSHSY, CDR2 SAAADI. Germline trimming cut 6 bases from V and 1 base from J; bases unmatched to any gene: 3. CDR3 nucleotide sequence: TGCGCCAGCAGGGGGACAGGGTTTAACTATGGCTACACCTTC. Its translation: CASRGTGFNYGYTF.

The CDR3 region is CASRGFGQNTIYF. Here the CDR3 DNA reads TGTGCCAGTAGGGGTTTCGGACAGAACACCATATATTTT. The chain joins TRBV19 to TRBJ1-3; D may be TRBD1 (6 bases). CDR3 length: 13 amino acids. CDR1 is LNHDA and CDR2 is SQIVND in the germline V gene (reference sequence). Trimming removed 6 bases at V and 7 bases at J, with 13 bases between.

This clone came up a few times. The gene calls are TRBV5-1 and TRBJ1-3; 7 bases line up with TRBD1. Germline loops: CDR1 SGHRS, CDR2 YFSETQ. The CDR3 length is 17 residues. The ends lost 0 bases at V and 1 base at J; junction bases unmatched: 7. The CDR3: CASSLAGTALSGNTIYF. The CDR3 region has the DNA TGCGCCAGCAGCTTGGCGGGGACAGCGCTATCTGGAAACACCATATATTTT.

The chain combines TRBV5-1 with TRBJ2-1; 12 bases align to TRBD2. Germline lookup yields CDR1 SGHRS and CDR2 YFSETQ. The J segment lost 3 bases and the V segment lost 4 bases, leaving 5 bases of the junction unmatched. The CDR3 has 16 amino acids. The CDR3 here is CASSGRTSGNYNEQFF. Here the CDR3 DNA reads TGCGCCAGCAGCGGACGGACTAGCGGGAACTACAATGAGCAGTTCTTC.